The 25 T cell receptor beta chains below were found in one sample sequenced in a study of cytomegalovirus exposure and HLA in healthy donors. Use of 60 Vbeta and 13 Jbeta primers characterized the PCR. Some clones are missing from TCRdb's copy, which holds only in-frame ones; the method was immunoSEQ multiplex PCR. The table includes some 150,000 clones, roughly 89% detected once. Sequenced: PBMCs. These receptors were obtained from a woman in her thirties in good health and CMV-seronegative.

The genes are TRBV2 and TRBJ2-2; weak D call: TRBD1 (6 bases). This CDR3 comprises 15 residues. CDR1 is SNHLY and CDR2 is FYNNEI in the germline V gene. The V end was cut by 5 bases, the J end by 2 bases, with 12 bases between. This chain's CDR3 is CASSPDSLNTGELFF. CDR3 nucleotide sequence: TGTGCCAGCAGTCCGGACAGCCTTAACACCGGGGAGCTGTTTTTT.

Only a few counts were recorded for this clone. The chain uses TRBV5-1 and TRBJ1-5; maybe TRBD1 (5 bases). The CDR3 extends over 15 amino acids. Germline V lookup: CDR1 SGHRS, CDR2 YFSETQ. The V end was cut by 3 bases, the J end by 3 bases, with 13 bases between. The CDR3 region is CASSSGTADNQPQHF. CDR3 sequence (DNA): TGCGCCAGCAGCTCCGGGACTGCTGACAATCAGCCCCAGCATTTT.

This clone was observed a single time. The chain employs TRBV28 and TRBJ2-7, with 10 positions matching TRBD2. CDR1 is MDHEN, CDR2 SYDVKM, per germline. The CDR3 consists of 14 residues. Losses at the gene ends were 11 bases for V and 0 bases for J; bases not matched to a gene: 7. CDR3 region: CASIAGGYSYEQYF. Here the CDR3 DNA reads TGTGCCTCCATAGCGGGAGGCTACTCCTACGAGCAGTACTTC.

This clone was seen once. The gene calls are TRBV19 and TRBJ2-2; a possible D gene is TRBD2 (6 bases). The germline V and J ends were trimmed by 3 bases and 3 bases, with 17 bases remaining between them. This CDR3 is built from 17 residues. The germline V gene has CDR1 LNHDA and CDR2 SQIVND (reference sequence). CDR3: CASSMRGRGRHTGELFF. Written as DNA, the CDR3 is TGTGCCAGTAGTATGCGGGGTAGGGGTCGACACACCGGGGAGCTGTTTTTT. Using reference TRBV19 and TRBJ2-2 for the parts outside the CDR3, the full variable domain is DGGITQSPKYLFRKEGQNVTLSCEQNLNHDAMYWYRQDPGQGLRLIYYSQIVNDFQKGDIAEGYSVSREKKESFPLTVTSAQKNPTAFYLCASSMRGRGRHTGELFFGEGSRLTVL.

This clone has a handful of counts. The chain is built from TRBV5-1 and TRBJ2-7; D gene ambiguous. There are 13 residues in the CDR3. From germline, CDR1 is SGHRS and CDR2 YFSETQ. V shed 0 bases and J shed 2 bases, with 6 bases lying between them. For the CDR3, the DNA is TGCGCCAGCAGCTTGGACACCCCCTACGAGCAGTACTTC. Its translation: CASSLDTPYEQYF.

This chain links TRBV7-9 with TRBJ1-3; D is perhaps TRBD1 (6 bases). Germline V gene sequence: CDR1 SEHNR, CDR2 FQNEAQ (reference sequence). V gave up 3 bases and J gave up 1 base, with 13 bases separating them. The CDR3 loop spans 16 amino acids. The CDR3 loop reads CASSFPQGISGNTIYF. The CDR3 DNA is TGTGCCAGCAGCTTCCCGCAGGGGATTTCTGGAAACACCATATATTTT. The full variable domain, with the rest looked up from reference TRBV7-9 and TRBJ1-3, is DTGVSQNPRHKITKRGQNVTFRCDPISEHNRLYWYRQTLGQGPEFLTYFQNEAQLEKSRLLSDRFSAERPKGSFSTLEIQRTEQGDSAMYLCASSFPQGISGNTIYFGEGSWLTVV.

This clone was recorded once. The gene calls are TRBV11-2 and TRBJ1-4; a weak D match, TRBD1 (6 bases). Trimming stripped 4 bases from V and 8 bases from J, with 23 bases between. CDR3 size: 17 residues. Germline CDR1 and CDR2: SGHAT and FQNNGV. In nucleotides, the CDR3 is TGTGCCAGCAGCTCGCGGCGGGGGACAACCATTGGGGAAAAACTGTTTTTT. Protein sequence: CASSSRRGTTIGEKLFF.

The CDR3 loop reads CASSPSQAGGTDTQYF. In DNA form, the CDR3 reads TGTGCCAGCTCACCATCCCAAGCGGGAGGCACAGATACGCAGTATTTT. The rearrangement uses TRBV18 and TRBJ2-3; 8 nucleotides agree with TRBD2. V lost 2 bases, J lost 1 base, and 5 bases stayed unmatched. CDR1 and CDR2 from the germline V gene are KGHSH and LQKENI. The CDR3 runs to 16 residues. The entire variable domain, with the rest obtained from reference TRBV18 and TRBJ2-3, is as follows: NAGVMQNPRHLVRRRGQEARLRCSPMKGHSHVYWYRQLPEEGLKFMVYLQKENIIDESGMPKERFSAEFPKEGPSILRIQQVVRGDSAAYFCASSPSQAGGTDTQYFGPGTRLTVL.

The CDR3 reads CASRPGTGDTGELFF. The CDR3 coding sequence is TGTGCCAGCAGACCAGGGACAGGGGACACCGGGGAGCTGTTTTTT. The chain uses TRBV7-9 and TRBJ2-2; 10 positions agree with TRBD1. This CDR3 comprises 15 residues. The ends lost 6 bases at V and 3 bases at J; junction bases unmatched: 4. CDR1 and CDR2 (germline): SEHNR, FQNEAQ (reference sequence).

The rearrangement links TRBV6-5 to TRBJ2-3; 8 bases fit TRBD1. J gave up 8 bases and V 7 bases, and 11 bases lay outside the gene matches. Germline CDR1 reads MNHEY; CDR2 reads SVGAGI. There are 14 residues in the CDR3. CDR3 DNA sequence: TGTGCCAGCAACTTTGCGCAGGGGGCTGCTACGCAGTATTTT. Its protein product is CASNFAQGAATQYF.

The chain uses TRBV30 and TRBJ2-5; D unclear. The end of the DNA aligns better with TRBJ2-7, so the J call may be wrong. The CDR3 has 13 amino acids. Germline CDR1 GTSNPN, CDR2 SVGIG (reference sequence). CDR3 amino acids: CAWSVPPSIEQYF. CDR3 coding DNA: TGTGCCTGGAGTGTACCCCCCTCCATCGAGCAGTACTTC.

This clone has only a few counts. The rearrangement links TRBV7-2 to TRBJ2-1; TRBD2 is a possible D gene (5 bases). The V end lost 7 bases, the J end lost 7 bases, and 20 bases lay between the germline ends. The germline V gene encodes CDR1 SGHTA and CDR2 FQGNSA. This CDR3 is 15 amino acids long. CDR3 bases: TGTGCCAGCACCCTCCCCCGACCCGGGGATAATGAGCAGTTCTTC. Its protein is CASTLPRPGDNEQFF.

The CDR3 bases are TGTGCCAGCAGGGGACCGGGACATATTAACTATGGCTACACCTTC. Encoded protein: CASRGPGHINYGYTF. The chain recombines TRBV25-1 with TRBJ1-2, with D maybe TRBD1 (6 bases). CDR1 is MGHDK, CDR2 SYGVNS, per germline. The CDR3 has 15 residues. Trimming left V 6 bases short and J 1 base short, with 15 bases between.

The chain is built from TRBV7-9 and TRBJ2-7, with 8 bases identical to TRBD1. CDR3 size: 11 residues. CDR1 and CDR2 (germline): SEHNR, FQNEAQ (reference sequence). Trimming cost V 11 bases and J 3 bases; bases outside gene matches: 3. The CDR3 is CADGTGYEQYF. As DNA, the CDR3 is TGTGCCGATGGGACAGGCTACGAGCAGTACTTC.

The V and J genes are TRBV7-3 and TRBJ2-1; 10 bases map to TRBD2. The CDR3 sequence is 17 residues long. Germline lookup yields CDR1 SGHTA and CDR2 FQGTGA. J was trimmed by 7 bases and V by 4 bases; bases with no gene match: 13. CDR3 protein: CASSSLPPGTSANEQFF. CDR3 sequence (DNA): TGTGCCAGCAGCTCCCTACCCCCGGGGACTAGCGCGAATGAGCAGTTCTTC.

This clone occurred once. Mismatch with germline at one junction end may stem from a read error. The chain has TRBV11-2 and TRBJ1-2; D is unresolved. This CDR3 region has 11 residues. CDR1 is SGHAT and CDR2 is FQNNGV in the germline V gene. CDR3 bases: TGTGCCAGCAGCCCGGACCGGGGAGTCTCCTTC. It yields the protein CASSPDRGVSF.

This rearrangement joins TRBV2 to TRBJ2-7, with a tentative D call TRBD1 (5 bases). Germline V gene lookup returns CDR1 SNHLY and CDR2 FYNNEI. This CDR3 is 14 amino acids long. V dropped 1 base and J dropped 7 bases, with 14 bases sitting between them. As DNA, the CDR3 is TGTGCCAGCAGTGAAGTCTCTGACAGCCTGGAGCAGTACTTC. Protein product: CASSEVSDSLEQYF.

This chain uses TRBV6-1 with TRBJ2-7; 7 bases map to TRBD2. The length of the CDR3 is 15 residues. J was trimmed by 5 bases and V by 5 bases; bases with no gene match: 12. CDR1 is MNHNS, CDR2 SASEGT, per germline. This CDR3 reads CASSLTRGGMDEQYF. The CDR3 DNA sequence: TGTGCCAGCAGTCTAACTAGGGGAGGGATGGACGAGCAGTACTTC.

This chain links TRBV11-2 with TRBJ2-7; 9 bases match TRBD1. The J segment lost 1 base and the V segment lost 8 bases, leaving 9 bases of the junction unmatched. This CDR3 comprises 15 residues. The germline V gene has CDR1 SGHAT and CDR2 FQNNGV. CDR3 nucleotide sequence: TGTGCCAGCGGAGTAGCCGGGACAGGGTCCTACGAGCAGTACTTC. Translating it yields CASGVAGTGSYEQYF.

The chain uses TRBV27 and TRBJ2-7; possible D gene TRBD1, 6 bases. Between the trimmed V and J ends, which lost 3 bases and 6 bases, there was a span of 15 bases. The CDR3 length is 14 residues. CDR1 is MNHEY and CDR2 is SMNVEV in the germline V gene (reference sequence). CDR3 region: CASSFHVTGSEQYF. The CDR3 nucleotides read TGTGCCAGCAGTTTCCATGTAACAGGGTCCGAGCAGTACTTC.

The chain joins TRBV4-1 to TRBJ1-3; D gene unclear. Germline V CDR1 and CDR2: MGHRA, YSYEKL. The CDR3 has 15 amino acids. Trimming shortened V by 0 bases and J by 0 bases, and 6 bases separated the two germline ends. The chain's CDR3 is CASSQDSSSGNTIYF. The CDR3 DNA reads as TGCGCCAGCAGCCAAGATTCGAGCTCTGGAAACACCATATATTTT.

This rearrangement joins TRBV11-2 to TRBJ2-7; 8 bases are shared with TRBD1. Germline CDR1 and CDR2: SGHAT and FQNNGV. The ends lost 1 base at V and 5 bases at J; junction bases unmatched: 7. This CDR3 is 15 amino acids long. The CDR3 DNA sequence: TGTGCCAGCAGCTTAGCTGGCAGGGGGCAGGACGAGCAGTACTTC. Amino acids: CASSLAGRGQDEQYF. Using reference TRBV11-2 and TRBJ2-7 for the parts outside the CDR3, the full variable domain is EAGVAQSPRYKIIEKRQSVAFWCNPISGHATLYWYQQILGQGPKLLIQFQNNGVVDDSQLPKDRFSAERLKGVDSTLKIQPAKLEDSAVYLCASSLAGRGQDEQYFGPGTRLTVT.

This chain links TRBV11-2 with TRBJ1-2, with D possibly matching TRBD1 (6 bases). Trimming removed 5 bases from V and 4 bases from J, with 14 bases in between. Germline values: CDR1 SGHAT, CDR2 FQNNGV. This CDR3 has 14 residues. CDR3 DNA: TGTGCCAGCAGCCGGGGGGGACAAGGCTATGGCTACACCTTC. It encodes CASSRGGQGYGYTF. The variable domain in full, completed from reference TRBV11-2 and TRBJ1-2, reads EAGVAQSPRYKIIEKRQSVAFWCNPISGHATLYWYQQILGQGPKLLIQFQNNGVVDDSQLPKDRFSAERLKGVDSTLKIQPAKLEDSAVYLCASSRGGQGYGYTFGSGTRLTVV.

This rearrangement joins TRBV28 to TRBJ2-1; D not resolved. Germline CDR1 MDHEN, CDR2 SYDVKM. This CDR3 contains 14 residues. Trimming took 2 bases from V and 10 from J, leaving 15 bases between them. The CDR3 DNA reads TGTGCCAGCAGTTTAGGTCCCCCCCGTCGGGAGCAGTTCTTC. This encodes CASSLGPPRREQFF.

This clone has just a few counts. For the CDR3, the DNA is TGTGCCAGCAGCACAGGGACAGGGGGCCAAGGTGGCTACACCTTC. Amino acid sequence: CASSTGTGGQGGYTF. The rearrangement uses TRBV5-6 and TRBJ1-2, with TRBD1 identical over 12 bases. The CDR3 spans 15 residues. The germline V gene has CDR1 SGHDT and CDR2 YYEEEE. Trimming at V came to 4 bases and at J to 7 bases, leaving 8 bases not matched to a gene.